This TCR beta chain was captured in a study of cytomegalovirus exposure and HLA in healthy donors (dated by TCRdb to about 2017). Broadly, across the study: An earlier analysis of roughly 630 of the donors reported 250 to 300 Gb of sequence data and some 120 million unique TCR beta sequences from some 180 million T cells. An early release that covered several hundred HLA-typed donors contained approximately 300 gigabases of sequencing data and some 87 million unique TCR sequences. Of the roughly 410 genotyped donors, 81% were placed in the genetic ancestry cluster associated with self-reported Caucasian donors. The study was designed to test whether signatures of past pathogen exposure could be identified by cataloging public T cell receptors. The T cell repertoires of around 670 subjects were profiled by immunosequencing and related to cytomegalovirus serostatus. A separate validation cohort of roughly 130 different subjects was used in addition to the roughly 700-subject first cohort. To predict cytomegalovirus infection status, the study brought together high-throughput TCR immunosequencing, statistical association of individual TCRs with disease status, and machine learning. A later analysis re-examined previously published TCR beta repertoires from more than 600 donors and added high-resolution HLA genotyping to investigate patterns of TCR occurrence. Rather than drawing on any new phenotypic data, the later analysis identified candidate immune exposures from TCR beta sequences and the way those sequences occurred across donors. An earlier analysis of roughly 600 of the donors used high-throughput TCR beta sequencing to judge whether each TCR beta V gene segment behaved as functional or pseudogenic. Donor age, sex, ethnicity and CMV serostatus were compiled alongside the repertoire data. A later genetic analysis used genome-wide SNP genotypes for 398 of the 666 donors, treating that subset as a discovery cohort. Every repertoire in the discovery cohort had been generated on one and the same sequencing platform. Both class I and class II loci were covered by HLA typing, at four-digit resolution. The number of typed donors differed by locus: about 629-630 for A, B, C, DRB1 and DQB1; 500 to 550 for DQA1; approximately 600 for DPA1; and some 450 for DPB1. About 5 DR-DQ haplotypes were handled as single units for association and clustering, since linkage in the cohort was strong. Among 398 genotyped donors of the cohort, an average of around 220,000 unique TCR beta nucleotide sequences was sequenced per donor, of which roughly 17% were non-productive. What the work shows at the level of the full study, not this receptor alone: Broadly in line with IMGT annotations, most TCR beta V segments showed up in productive rearrangements about 90% or about 30% of the time in an earlier analysis of 450 to 600 of the donors. The classifier was reported to diagnose cytomegalovirus status with high specificity and sensitivity in both the original and validation cohorts. A cluster of highly shared sequence variants was judged likely to represent a technical artifact of the sequencing pipeline. The presence/absence analyses assumed that sequencing depth was roughly uniform across donors, and that assumption may not be true. Most TCR sequences were seen in very few donors, while some public TCRs were found in many individuals. The authors suggested that the approach could potentially be generalized to other disease states and immunological phenotypes. HLA typing was unavailable for some donors at each locus, so association tests used only the typed subset. When HLA alleles, especially DR and DQ, strongly co-occurred, TCR associations were difficult to assign to individual alleles. A later genetic analysis reported fewer N-insertions in productive TCRs among donors in an Asian-associated ancestry cluster than the roughly 620-donor mean. In this cohort, only TCR beta chains were sequenced, and detectable features were limited by the absence of alpha or paired-chain data. In a later analysis, over 15,000 TCR beta sequences were associated with specific HLA alleles at a false discovery rate of 0.05. A further reported finding was that TCR beta sequences accurately predicted the HLA-A and HLA-B alleles for most subjects in the first cohort. The earlier analysis of nearly 600 of the donors excluded fewer than 20 rarely observed V segments, including chromosome 9 orphons, because counts were too low. Several of the top co-occurrence clusters appeared to be linked to parvovirus B19, influenza, CMV and Epstein-Barr virus, according to a later analysis. In a later genetic analysis, a missense DCLRE1C variant was associated with V-gene and J-gene trimming of TCR beta chains, and the association was replicated in an independent cohort. Because the 87-base-pair reads could not distinguish some IMGT-functional V segments, including TRBV6-2 and TRBV6-3, those segments were excluded. In vitro tests confirmed that a few of the cytomegalovirus-associated TCR beta chains recognize cytomegalovirus antigens. According to a later analysis, TCR association rates differed among HLA loci, with DRB1 alleles showing the most associated TCRs and HLA-C alleles showing the fewest. The study listed 164 TCR beta chains as associated with cytomegalovirus. For the cohort, immune exposure information was limited to CMV serostatus. In a later analysis, HLA-associated TCR beta chains were found to be more clonally expanded and to have lower generation probabilities than equally common non-associated chains. Correlated functional status among segregating V segments might reflect linkage disequilibrium, but an unknown experimental factor could not be ruled out. According to a later analysis, most CMV-associated TCR beta chains appeared to be HLA-restricted, and the HLA associations seemed to be driven largely by CMV exposure.

The cohort comprised some 700 healthy bone marrow donors. Cohort members were all nominally healthy when sampled, although unrecorded immune exposures were likely present. The donor tested CMV seronegative and was one of the 352 seronegative cohort members. A peripheral blood sample was collected from each donor, and TCR beta sequencing was performed on peripheral blood mononuclear cells. Genomic DNA was extracted from the blood cell samples with the Qiagen DNeasy Blood Extraction Kit. V is cut back by 3 bases and J by 0 bases, with 8 bases in the junction unmatched. From a lookup of the germline V gene, CDR1 and CDR2 are SGHRS and YFSETQ. Spanning cysteine to phenylalanine, the CDR3 consists of 16 amino acids. Of the read, only the CDR3 DNA is kept; its 48 bases are in frame from base 1. Only one count was recorded for this clone. Its recognized antigen is unknown. Qualities for individual bases were not recorded, and no much larger clone is one base off.

Libraries were built with the immunoSEQ multiplex PCR assay. For the multiplex PCR, a mixture combining 60 forward primers for TCR Vbeta segments and 13 reverse primers for TCR Jbeta segments was used. The CDR3 region of rearranged TCR beta genes was amplified from genomic DNA with a multiplex PCR assay. The Illumina HiSeq System was used to sequence the amplified TCR beta libraries as 87-base-pair reads. Per the source publication's procedure: Across the roughly 700 repertoires, a later analysis counted 60 million to 90 million unique TCR beta chains, roughly 11 million of which were shared by at least two donors. Raw reads were error-corrected and collapsed into unique sequences by a nearest-neighbor algorithm in which closely related sequences were merged to remove PCR and sequencing errors. To assign V, D and J gene segments, CDR3 sequences were aligned to IMGT reference sequences. For a sequence to be retained, a match of at least six nucleotides to both a V gene segment and a J gene segment was required. A rearrangement was called productive if the CDR3 had no stop codons and remained in frame with V and J, and every other rearrangement was called non-productive. CDR3 was defined according to IMGT convention as the region running from the second conserved V-encoded cysteine to the conserved J-encoded phenylalanine. Sequences without an unambiguous match to a single V gene segment were excluded from the earlier analysis of almost 600 of the donors. An earlier analysis of several hundred of the donors called V segments functional above 56.7% productive rearrangements and segregating when the between-donor standard deviation exceeded 5%. To diagnose cytomegalovirus status from the catalog of TCR beta chain sequences, a statistical classification framework was built. In a later analysis, TCR nucleotide sequences were compared against IMGT/GENE-DB human TR gene sequences so that V and J genes could be assigned. A later analysis assigned CDR3 sequences and most-parsimonious VDJ recombination scenarios with the TCRdist pipeline. In a later analysis, each TCR beta chain was defined by its CDR3 amino acid sequence together with its V-gene family, and reads lacking a unique V-gene family were excluded. To address suspected cross-contamination and a sequencing artifact, a later analysis removed 592 highly shared, low-generation-probability nucleotide sequences. A later analysis calculated a clonal expansion index for each public chain from normalized within-repertoire ranks of inferred template counts. In a later analysis, generation probabilities were computed using a VDJ recombination model fitted to out-of-frame rearrangements, and the results were checked against IGoR. A later analysis scored TCR-TCR, TCR-HLA and TCR-CMV co-occurrence with hypergeometric tests, applying a repertoire-size bias correction to TCR pairs. In a later analysis, false discovery rates were estimated by permuting HLA or CMV assignments 20 times. In a later analysis, co-occurring TCRs were grouped using DBSCAN, and TCRdist sequence similarity was added for clustering within HLA-allele-positive subsets. Repertoires with fewer than 30,000 or more than 120,000 public chains were left out of co-occurrence clustering, as were roughly five repertoires with anomalous nucleotide sharing. Sourced from immuneACCESS, this table was stored by TCRdb with only in-frame sequences that have V and J called. A share of the clones is absent; for the studies checked, an unresolved V gene accounts for under half, and the remainder has no known explanation. That table gives V, J and clone size, and the DNA gave D and trimming. For this sample there are 110,000 to 150,000 clones; 70% appear just once. The ten top clones hold approximately 1.6% of the sample.

The V and J segments used are TRBV5-1 and TRBJ1-2, with 7 middle bases fitting TRBD1. This TCR was sampled from a woman aged 25 to 39 in good health and CMV-seronegative. The sequenced material came from PBMCs. The CDR3 reads as follows: CASSYRDSTANYGYTF. The bases are TGCGCCAGCAGCTACCGGGACAGCACCGCTAACTATGGCTACACCTTC.